This is a list of T cell receptor beta chains from one sample in a study of shared clonotypes between healthy human individuals. Assay used: immunoSEQ multiplex PCR; TCRdb lists only in-frame clones, some missing. The table lists under 650,000 clones, 90% to 96% of them singletons, with about 0.057% in the top ten. The sample consisted of naive CD4+ T cells sorted from blood. All receptors come from a woman in her 30s in good health. The CDR3 runs from the conserved cysteine through the conserved F or W. Each record gives: J gene, clone size, V gene, D gene, CDR3 DNA, CDR3 protein. D genes are given only for firm matches. Size values are once, few and many counts, or a class for expanded clones, and some rows have none.

TRBJ1-1 once TRBV27 TRBD1 TGTGCCAGCAGCCCTCCAGGGGGGACTGAAGCTTTCTTT CASSPPGGTEAFF
TRBJ2-1 . TRBV5-4 TRBD2 TGTGCCAGCAGTCAGACTAGCGGCAGTTTCGATGAGCAGTTCTTC CASSQTSGSFDEQFF
TRBJ1-1 . TRBV6-1 TRBD1 TGTGCCACCAGGGGGCAGGGAGGAGTAGTAACTGAAGCTTTCTTT CATRGQGGVVTEAFF
TRBJ2-7 once TRBV6-6 . TGTGCCAGCAGAGCCGGGACTCTTCAGGGGCAGTACTTC CASRAGTLQGQYF
TRBJ1-1 . TRBV11-2 TRBD1 TGTGCCAGCAGCTGGAGGACAGGGAACACTGAAGCTTTCTTT CASSWRTGNTEAFF
TRBJ2-4 . TRBV2 TRBD1 TGTGCCAGCAGTGAAATAAAAGGGACAGGGGCTAACATTCAGTACTTC CASSEIKGTGANIQYF
TRBJ1-1 . TRBV29-1 . TGCAGCGTTGGACGAGGGACTGAAGCTTTCTTT CSVGRGTEAFF
TRBJ1-2 few TRBV5-6 TRBD1 TGTGCCAGCACCGCAACAGGGGATAACTATGGCTACACCTTC CASTATGDNYGYTF
TRBJ2-6 . TRBV25-1 . TGTGCCAGCAGTCCAGGGAACTCTGGGGCCAACGTCCTGACTTTC CASSPGNSGANVLTF
TRBJ1-1 . TRBV5-4 . TGTGCCAGCAGCTTGTTGGTCTTGCCGAACACTGAAGCTTTCTTT CASSLLVLPNTEAFF
TRBJ1-3 . TRBV18 . TGTGCCAGCTCCCCCCCGAAGACACTTGGAAACACCATATATTTT CASSPPKTLGNTIYF
TRBJ1-5 . TRBV7-9 . TGTGCCAGCAGCCAGGACTGGAATCAGCCCCAGCATTTT CASSQDWNQPQHF
TRBJ2-7 . TRBV11-2 TRBD1 TGTGCCAGCAGCTCGGCCAGGGGGAATTCTCACTACGAGCAGTACTTC CASSSARGNSHYEQYF
TRBJ1-5 . TRBV28 . TGTGCCAGCAGTCTCAGGGGTTTCCAGCATTTT CASSLRGFQHF
TRBJ1-3 . TRBV7-8 TRBD1 TGTGCCAGCAGCATGAGGGACAGGACCCTTTCTGGAAACACCATATATTTT CASSMRDRTLSGNTIYF
TRBJ2-7 . TRBV5-1 . TGCGCCAGCAGGGCCGAGTACGAGCAGTACTTC CASRAEYEQYF
TRBJ2-7 . TRBV7-2 . TGTGCCAGCAGCTTAGGGGGCCATCACGCTTCCTACGAGCAGTACTTC CASSLGGHHASYEQYF
TRBJ2-7 . TRBV10-3 TRBD1 TGTGCCATCTCCGGGACAGTGGTTTACGAGCAGTACTTC CAISGTVVYEQYF
TRBJ2-7 . TRBV28 TRBD1 TGTGCCAGCAGTTCAGAAGGGACAGGTACCGCCTACGAGCAGTACTTC CASSSEGTGTAYEQYF
TRBJ1-1 . TRBV5-5 . TGTGCCAGCAGCGTACACCAGGGGAACACTGAAGCTTTCTTT CASSVHQGNTEAFF
TRBJ1-3 few TRBV11-2 . TGTGCCAGCAGCTCTAGCGGAGGACGAAACACCATATATTTT CASSSSGGRNTIYF
TRBJ1-1 . TRBV18 . TGTGCCAGCTCACCATCCCTACAAGGTGAAGCTTTCTTT CASSPSLQGEAFF
TRBJ1-2 . TRBV19 TRBD1 TGTGCCAGTAGTCACAGGGGGCAAGGTGGCTACACCTTC CASSHRGQGGYTF
TRBJ2-2 . TRBV5-1 . TGCGCCAGCAGCCCATTTTCCGACATCAACCCGAACACCGGGGAGCTGTTTTTT CASSPFSDINPNTGELFF
TRBJ1-1 . TRBV4-1 TRBD1 TGCGCCAGCAGCAACCGGGACAGGGGCTCTGAAGCTTTCTTT CASSNRDRGSEAFF
TRBJ1-1 . TRBV6-6 TRBD1 TGTGCCAGCATTCCGGGACAGGGCCAAGCTTTCTTT CASIPGQGQAFF
TRBJ2-1 . TRBV4-2 . TGTGCCAGCAGCCAAGTCGGGAACAATGAGCAGTTCTTC CASSQVGNNEQFF
TRBJ2-5 . TRBV28 TRBD2 TGTGCCAGCAGTTTAAGTGGGGGGGGATGGACAGAGACCCAGTACTTC CASSLSGGGWTETQYF
TRBJ1-6 . TRBV6-1 . TGTGCCAGCAGTGAGGTAGCTACAGCTTCACCCCTCCACTTT CASSEVATASPLHF
TRBJ2-5 . TRBV6-5 TRBD2 TGTGCCAGCAGCTACGACCCACCGGGGGGCCAAGAGACCCAGTACTTC CASSYDPPGGQETQYF
TRBJ2-7 . TRBV27 . TGTGCCAGCAGTTACCAACTCTCCTACGAGCAGTACTTC CASSYQLSYEQYF
TRBJ1-2 . TRBV5-1 TRBD1 TGCGCCAGCAGCCCCGGACAGGGAAGGTACCTTGGCTACACCTTC CASSPGQGRYLGYTF
TRBJ1-5 few TRBV2 . TGTGCCAGCAGCTTTCCGGCCCGCAATCAGCCCCAGCATTTT CASSFPARNQPQHF
TRBJ1-5 . TRBV2 TRBD1 TGTGCCAGCAGTCCATACAGGGGAGAGACGCCCCAGCATTTT CASSPYRGETPQHF
TRBJ2-2 . TRBV18 TRBD1 TGTGCCAGCTCACTTGGGACAGGTCGGACCGGGGAGCTGTTTTTT CASSLGTGRTGELFF
TRBJ2-1 . TRBV1 . TGCACCAGCAGCCAACCAATCGGGTGTGGGATTACATTCTACAATGAGCAGTTCTTC CTSSQPIGCGITFYNEQFF
TRBJ1-2 . TRBV27 . TGTGCCAGCAGTTTACTCAGGGACCCCTATGGCTACACCTTC CASSLLRDPYGYTF
TRBJ2-7 . TRBV5-1 TRBD2 TGCGCCAGCAGCTTGGGCGGGGGCTCCTACGAGCAGTACTTC CASSLGGGSYEQYF
TRBJ1-1 . TRBV27 . TGTGCCAGCAGTTTCCGGGGTATGAACACTGAAGCTTTCTTT CASSFRGMNTEAFF
TRBJ2-7 . TRBV27 . TGTGCCAGCAGTTATAAAAGCGGGCCAAACGAGCAGTACTTC CASSYKSGPNEQYF
TRBJ1-1 . TRBV2 . TGTGCCAGCAGTGAAAAAGGCCGACTAAACACTGAAGCTTTCTTT CASSEKGRLNTEAFF
TRBJ2-2 . TRBV11-3 . TGTGCCAGCAGCTTAGGTGGGAGCCCCGGGGAGCTGTTTTTT CASSLGGSPGELFF
TRBJ2-4 once TRBV6-1 . TGTGCCAGCAGTGAAGAGGGCAGGGGCGTCAAAAACATTCAGTACTTC CASSEEGRGVKNIQYF
TRBJ1-4 . TRBV25-1 . TGTGCCAGCAGTTGGGTGCAGGGAGGACGTGGAAAACTGTTTTTT CASSWVQGGRGKLFF
TRBJ1-4 . TRBV4-1 . TGCGCCAGCAGCCAAGGCCCCCGACAGAGCGGAAAACTGTTTTTT CASSQGPRQSGKLFF
TRBJ2-7 . TRBV27 TRBD2 TGTGCCAGCAGTTTCAGGGTACTAGCGGGAGTTACCTACGAGCAGTACTTC CASSFRVLAGVTYEQYF
TRBJ2-5 once TRBV11-3 . TGTGCCAGCAGCTTAGGGACGGACCTCCAAGAGACCCAGTACTTC CASSLGTDLQETQYF
TRBJ2-3 . TRBV5-1 TRBD1 TGCGCCAGCAGCCGATCCGAGGGGGCCAGTCTGATTGGTACGCAGTATTTT CASSRSEGASLIGTQYF
TRBJ2-7 . TRBV5-5 TRBD2 TGTGCCAGCAGCTCGACTAGCGGGAGTATCTCCGAGCAGTACTTC CASSSTSGSISEQYF
TRBJ2-2 once TRBV11-2 TRBD2 TGTGCCAGCAGCCGGACTAGCGGGAGACAAAACACCGGGGAGCTGTTTTTT CASSRTSGRQNTGELFF
TRBJ2-3 . TRBV27 TRBD2 TGTGCCAGCAACCCCGACGGGAGGGGCACAGATACGCAGTATTTT CASNPDGRGTDTQYF
TRBJ2-1 . TRBV4-2 . TGTGCCAGCAGCCAAGATCCTCGTTCCCCCGTTGGCAATGAGCAGTTCTTC CASSQDPRSPVGNEQFF
TRBJ1-1 . TRBV21-1 . TGTGCCAGCAGCAAAGGCACGGGGTGGTCCCATCCTTGCTCCACTGAAGCTTTCTTT CASSKGTGWSHPCSTEAFF
TRBJ2-1 . TRBV19 TRBD1 TGTGCCAGTAGTAAAGGACAGGGGTGGAATGAGCAGTTCTTC CASSKGQGWNEQFF
TRBJ2-7 once TRBV6-1 . TGTGCCAGCAGTTCAAGGGTCCACGAGCAGTACTTC CASSSRVHEQYF
TRBJ2-7 . TRBV27 . TGTGCCAGCAGTCTCAGGCCTCCCAGCCACTTCGAGCAGTACTTC CASSLRPPSHFEQYF
TRBJ1-2 . TRBV6-5 TRBD1 TGTGCCAGCAGTAAGGACAGGCTGTATGGCTACACCTTC CASSKDRLYGYTF